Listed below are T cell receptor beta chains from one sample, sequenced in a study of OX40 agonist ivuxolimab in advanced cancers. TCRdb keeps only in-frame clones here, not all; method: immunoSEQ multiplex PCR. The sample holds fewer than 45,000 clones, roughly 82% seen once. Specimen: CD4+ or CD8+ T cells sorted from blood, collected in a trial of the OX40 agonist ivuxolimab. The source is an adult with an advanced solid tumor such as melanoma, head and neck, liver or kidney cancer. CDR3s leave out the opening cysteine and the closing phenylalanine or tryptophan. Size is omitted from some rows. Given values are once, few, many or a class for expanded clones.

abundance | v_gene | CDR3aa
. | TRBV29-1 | SVVWATFQETQY
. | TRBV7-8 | ASSLVVGGNADYT
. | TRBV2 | ASSEFSDTQY
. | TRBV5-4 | ASSLKGKGFHEQY
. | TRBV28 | ASSVGGEVNTEAF
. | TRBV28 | ASSGGGAVDTQY
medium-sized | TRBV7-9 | ASSFRTATDTQY
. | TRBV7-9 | ASSLRTTEGAF
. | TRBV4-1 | ASSQEGTRKETQY
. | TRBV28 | ASSSTEDRGKTQY
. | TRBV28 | ASRARDFQETQY
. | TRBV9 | ASSVTAAYNEQF
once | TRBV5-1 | ASSLNLPGTGVTDTQY
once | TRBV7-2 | ASSLYRGGVQSSGNTIY
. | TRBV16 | ASSQSTEQF
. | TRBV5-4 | ASSLGTGDLNTGELF
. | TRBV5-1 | ASSLNTGIEQY
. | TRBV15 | ATSSEGQLSPLH
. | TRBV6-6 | ASSPPSETQY
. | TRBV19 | ASTPSGLAPYNEQF
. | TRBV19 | ASSTTPPDRARGGELF
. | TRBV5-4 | ASSLQTGARGVDYEQY
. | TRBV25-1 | ASSPFLADNEQF